What follows are 18 T cell receptor beta chains derived from one specimen sequenced in a study of cytomegalovirus exposure and HLA in healthy donors. The PCR was carried out with 60 Vbeta primers and 13 Jbeta primers. Some clones are missing from TCRdb's copy, which holds only in-frame ones; the method was immunoSEQ multiplex PCR. The sample shows approximately 110,000 clones, around three quarters of them seen only once. What was sequenced was PBMCs. These receptor sequences come from a woman aged 60-70 years in good health and CMV-seropositive.

The rearrangement links TRBV5-4 to TRBJ2-1; 9 bases fit TRBD2. Germline assignment: CDR1 SGHNT and CDR2 YYREEE (reference sequence). V lost 4 bases and J lost 7; bases outside the gene matches: 9. The CDR3 is made up of 15 amino acids. CDR3 nucleotide sequence: TGTGCCAGCAGCACTCATAGCGGGGGACGGAATGAGCAGTTCTTC. Protein product: CASSTHSGGRNEQFF.

This chain connects TRBV7-9 to TRBJ1-2; 8 bases are shared with TRBD1. Germline CDR1 reads SEHNR; CDR2 reads FQNEAQ (reference sequence). The CDR3 extends over 19 amino acids. V lost 5 bases, J lost 3 bases, and 20 bases stayed unmatched. The CDR3, as DNA: TGTGCCAGCAGCACCAATATTAGGCCAGGGGGCAAGAATGACTATGGCTACACCTTC. Translated: CASSTNIRPGGKNDYGYTF.

The genes are TRBV6-5 and TRBJ2-7, with 9 bases lining up with TRBD1. The CDR3 contains 14 residues. After removal of 4 bases from V and 5 bases from J, the junction contained 6 bases not matched to a gene. Germline V CDR1 and CDR2: MNHEY, SVGAGI. CDR3 residues: CASSSRTGVDEQYF. CDR3 bases: TGTGCCAGCAGTTCCCGGACAGGGGTTGACGAGCAGTACTTC.

This clone has a handful of counts. The J gene is TRBJ1-1, the V gene TRBV6-5, with TRBD1 matching over 7 bases. CDR3 length equals 13 residues. V gave up 10 bases and J gave up 4 bases; unmatched junction bases: 9. CDR1 MNHEY and CDR2 SVGAGI come from the germline V gene. This CDR3 is CATKLHRGTEAFF. The CDR3 bases are TGTGCCACCAAACTACACAGGGGCACTGAAGCTTTCTTT.

V gene TRBV4-3 combines with J gene TRBJ2-7, with D perhaps TRBD1 (5 bases). Trimming took off 1 base at V and 0 bases at J, with 13 bases between the two ends. Germline lookup yields CDR1 LGHNA and CDR2 YSLEER. CDR3 length equals 16 residues. CDR3 residues: CASSQGLGAYSYEQYF. In DNA, the CDR3 is TGCGCCAGCAGCCAAGGATTAGGGGCCTACTCCTACGAGCAGTACTTC.

V is TRBV6-1 and J is TRBJ2-2; D is possibly TRBD1 (6 bases). The V end lost 8 bases, the J end lost 1 base, and 8 bases lay between the germline ends. Germline CDR1 and CDR2: MNHNS and SASEGT. The CDR3 contains 13 residues. The CDR3 region is CASQQGNTGELFF. CDR3 in DNA: TGTGCCAGCCAACAGGGGAACACCGGGGAGCTGTTTTTT.

The chain links TRBV19 to TRBJ2-3, with 8 positions matching TRBD2. V lost 3 bases and J lost 5; bases outside the gene matches: 4. Germline V lookup: CDR1 LNHDA, CDR2 SQIVND (reference sequence). The CDR3 has 14 amino acids. CDR3: CASSIGGAGDTQYF. CDR3 DNA sequence: TGTGCCAGTAGTATCGGGGGGGCAGGAGATACGCAGTATTTT.

The chain joins TRBV18 to TRBJ1-1, with 8 nucleotides matching TRBD1. The CDR3 length is 14 residues. V dropped 3 bases and J dropped 3; count of bases not matched to a gene: 3. Germline V gives CDR1 KGHSH, CDR2 LQKENI. In DNA form, the CDR3 reads TGTGCCAGCTCACCCGGGACAGGATACACTGAAGCTTTCTTT. This translates into CASSPGTGYTEAFF.

This clone was seen a single time. This chain uses TRBV5-1 with TRBJ2-7; 10 bases line up with TRBD2. Trimming took 4 bases from V and 2 from J; bases not matched to a gene: 9. The length of the CDR3 is 16 residues. CDR1 is SGHRS, CDR2 YFSETQ, per germline. The CDR3 region has the DNA TGCGCCAGCAGCCGAATCGGACTAGCGGAAACCTACGAGCAGTACTTC. This translates into CASSRIGLAETYEQYF.

The V and J genes are TRBV10-3 and TRBJ1-1, with TRBD1 matching 9 bases. V lost 6 bases to trimming and J lost 6 bases; unmatched junction nucleotides: 8. Germline-derived CDR1 and CDR2 are ENHRY and SYGVKD. The length of the CDR3 is 14 residues. The CDR3 DNA reads TGTGCCATCAGACCGGGACAGGGCGCACCTGAAGCTTTCTTT. Its translation is CAIRPGQGAPEAFF.

This chain joins TRBV6-5 and TRBJ2-5, with TRBD1 matching over 12 bases. The V and J ends lost 6 bases and 11 bases, in that order; junction bases with no gene match: 13. This CDR3 comprises 15 residues. CDR1 MNHEY and CDR2 SVGAGI come from the germline V gene. In nucleotides, the CDR3 is TGTGCCAGCAGAGAGACGGGACAGGGGGCTAGGGAGCAGTACTTC. Translating gives CASRETGQGAREQYF.

The CDR3: CASSQYQGVFGETQYF. CDR3 nucleotides: TGTGCCAGCAGCCAGTATCAGGGGGTTTTTGGAGAGACCCAGTACTTC. The chain joins TRBV7-9 to TRBJ2-5; 7 bases fit TRBD1. The CDR3 is 16 residues long. Germline values: CDR1 SEHNR, CDR2 FQNEAQ (reference sequence). The junction had 13 bases not matched to a gene; V was cut back by 5 bases and J by 4 bases.

The chain is built from TRBV5-1 and TRBJ2-7, with TRBD2 matching 8 bases. This CDR3 has 15 amino acids. Germline CDR1 and CDR2: SGHRS and YFSETQ. After removal of 1 base from V and 5 bases from J, the junction contained 8 bases not matched to a gene. This chain's CDR3 is CASSLFAGGRNEQYF. The CDR3 DNA follows: TGCGCCAGCAGCTTGTTTGCGGGGGGCAGGAACGAGCAGTACTTC.

This chain uses TRBV7-9 with TRBJ1-3; D possibly corresponds to TRBD1 (5 bases). Trimming shortened V by 5 bases and J by 4 bases, and 15 bases separated the two germline ends. Germline V gene sequence: CDR1 SEHNR, CDR2 FQNEAQ (reference sequence). CDR3 length: 15 amino acids. CDR3 loop: CASSAAGLRGNTIYF. In DNA form, the CDR3 reads TGTGCCAGCAGCGCAGCGGGGCTTCGGGGAAACACCATATATTTT.

This clone occurred a few times. J is TRBJ1-5 and V is TRBV12-1; the D call TRBD1 from the table was never checked on the DNA. TRBV12-1 is noted as a pseudogene. The CDR3 is 18 residues long. The CDR3 loop reads CASSLLSGTGVWKGPQHF. CDR3 DNA: TGTGCCAGCAGCTTGCTCTCCGGGACAGGGGTCTGGAAGGGGCCCCAGCATTTT.

The V gene is TRBV19, the J gene TRBJ2-3; TRBD1 matches at 9 bases. Trimming removed 3 bases from V and 4 bases from J; junction bases left unmatched: 5. CDR1 and CDR2 (germline): LNHDA, SQIVND (reference sequence). This CDR3 is built from 15 residues. The CDR3: CASSMVQGAADTQYF. In nucleotides, the CDR3 is TGTGCCAGTAGTATGGTACAGGGGGCAGCAGATACGCAGTATTTT.

The V gene is TRBV5-6, the J gene TRBJ2-2; possibly TRBD1 for D (5 bases). Germline V gives CDR1 SGHDT, CDR2 YYEEEE. V gave up 2 bases and J gave up 6 bases, with 5 bases separating them. This CDR3 is 12 amino acids long. CDR3 in DNA: TGTGCCAGCAGCTTAGGGGCCGGGGAGCTGTTTTTT. This translates into CASSLGAGELFF.

The J gene is TRBJ1-1, the V gene TRBV9; 7 bases match TRBD1. The CDR3 has 14 amino acids. Unmatched junction bases numbered 1, after V lost 1 base and J lost 1 base. The germline V gene has CDR1 SGDLS and CDR2 YYNGEE. The CDR3 DNA reads TGTGCCAGCAGCGTATCAGGGGGGAACACTGAAGCTTTCTTT. This codes for CASSVSGGNTEAFF.